This TCR beta chain emerged from a study of vaccination and CD4 T cells after COVID-19. Overall study context: Samples taken post-COVID came a median around 3.5 months after diagnosis, ranging from 35 to 161. Day 14 and days 161 to 241 post-vaccination were the sampling points for a few convalescent patients. Regarding the study as a whole: The study found median SARS-CoV-2-reactive clonotypes rising from roughly 21 to 40, not significantly.

Cultured CD4+ T cell DNA was sequenced using the Oncomine TCR Beta short-read assay. TCRdb called the PCR reads again in MiXCR, with one record for every CDR3 protein. This sample yields fewer than 20,000 distinct CDR3 sequences, of which roughly 48% are seen a single time; roughly 21% belongs to the top ten. As to time point: late sampling 161 to 241 days after vaccination in a few convalescent patients. The treatment here: roughly 11-day PBMC culture with coronavirus spike peptide pools or control peptides (ViraFEST assay). Germline loops: CDR1 SGHTA, CDR2 FQGTGA. The germline V and J ends were trimmed by 4 bases and 9 bases, with 19 bases remaining between them. The CDR3 loop spans 15 amino acids. A word on this clonotype: Its matching antigen is unknown.

J is TRBJ2-1 and V is TRBV7-3, with D possibly being TRBD1 or TRBD2 (6 bases each). The TCR sequence derives from a human donor who had recovered from COVID-19. Sequences were derived from CD4+ T cells from blood, cultured in vitro, sampled about 7 months after SARS-CoV-2 vaccination. CDR3 sequence: CASSWDITSPSEQFF. The CDR3 coding sequence is TGTGCCAGCAGCTGGGACATAACTAGCCCATCTGAGCAGTTCTTC.